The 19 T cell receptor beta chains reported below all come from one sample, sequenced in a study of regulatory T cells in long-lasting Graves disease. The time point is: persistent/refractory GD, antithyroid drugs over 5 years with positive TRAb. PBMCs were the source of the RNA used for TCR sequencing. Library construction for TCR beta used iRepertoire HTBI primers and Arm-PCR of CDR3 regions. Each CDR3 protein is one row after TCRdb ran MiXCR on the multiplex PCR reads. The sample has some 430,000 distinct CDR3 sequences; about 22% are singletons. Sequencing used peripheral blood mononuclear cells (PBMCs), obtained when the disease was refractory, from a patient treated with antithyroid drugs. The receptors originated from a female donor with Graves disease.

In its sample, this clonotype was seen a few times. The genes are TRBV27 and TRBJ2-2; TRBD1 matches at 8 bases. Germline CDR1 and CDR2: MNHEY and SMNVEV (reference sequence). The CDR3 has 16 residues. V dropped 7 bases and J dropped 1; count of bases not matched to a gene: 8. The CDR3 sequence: CASNMLQGVNTGELFF. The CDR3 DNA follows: TGTGCCAGCAACATGTTACAGGGGGTGAACACCGGGGAGCTGTTTTTT.

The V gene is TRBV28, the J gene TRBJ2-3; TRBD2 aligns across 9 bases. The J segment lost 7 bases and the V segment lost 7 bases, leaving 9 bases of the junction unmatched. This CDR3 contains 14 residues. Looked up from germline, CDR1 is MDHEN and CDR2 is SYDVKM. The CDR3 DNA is TGTGCCAGCAAAGTAGCGGGAGCGAGGTATACGCAGTATTTT. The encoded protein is CASKVAGARYTQYF.

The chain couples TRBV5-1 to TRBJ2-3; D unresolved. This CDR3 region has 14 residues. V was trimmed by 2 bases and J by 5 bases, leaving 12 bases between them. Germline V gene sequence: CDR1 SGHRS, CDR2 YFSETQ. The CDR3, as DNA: TGCGCCAGCAGCTTTGGACCGGCCGAAGATACGCAGTATTTT. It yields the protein CASSFGPAEDTQYF.

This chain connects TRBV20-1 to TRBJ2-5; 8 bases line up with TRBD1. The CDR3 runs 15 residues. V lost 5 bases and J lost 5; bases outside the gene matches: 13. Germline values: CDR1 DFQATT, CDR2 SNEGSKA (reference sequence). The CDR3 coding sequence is TGCAGTGCTGGAAGGACAGGGCCACGTGGGGAGACCCAGTACTTC. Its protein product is CSAGRTGPRGETQYF.

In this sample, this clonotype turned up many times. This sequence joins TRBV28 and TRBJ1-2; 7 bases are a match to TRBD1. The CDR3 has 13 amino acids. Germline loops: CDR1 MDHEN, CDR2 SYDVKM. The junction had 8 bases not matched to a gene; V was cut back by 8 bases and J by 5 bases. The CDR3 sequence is CASYPDRVYGYTF. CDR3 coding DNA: TGTGCCAGCTATCCTGACAGGGTGTATGGCTACACCTTC.

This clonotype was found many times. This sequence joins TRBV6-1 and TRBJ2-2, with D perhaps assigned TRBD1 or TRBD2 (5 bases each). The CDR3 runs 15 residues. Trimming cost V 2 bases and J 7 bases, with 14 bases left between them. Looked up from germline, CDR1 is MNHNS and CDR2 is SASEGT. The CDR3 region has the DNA TGTGCCAGCAGTGAATGGGACCGACGACGCGGGGAGCTGTTTTTT. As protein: CASSEWDRRRGELFF.

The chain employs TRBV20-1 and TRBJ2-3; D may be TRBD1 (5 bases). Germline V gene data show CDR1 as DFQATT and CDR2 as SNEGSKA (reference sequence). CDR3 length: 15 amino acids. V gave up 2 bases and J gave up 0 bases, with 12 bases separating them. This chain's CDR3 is CSARWGGLSTDTQYF. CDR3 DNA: TGCAGTGCTAGATGGGGCGGATTAAGCACAGATACGCAGTATTTT.

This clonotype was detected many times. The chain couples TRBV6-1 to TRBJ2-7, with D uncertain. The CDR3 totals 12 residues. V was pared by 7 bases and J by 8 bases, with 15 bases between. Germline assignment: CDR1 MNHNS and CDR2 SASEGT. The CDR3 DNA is TGTGCCAGCACCCCCGATGAAGCCCAGCAGTACTTC. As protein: CASTPDEAQQYF.

The CDR3 loop is CASSLYRGLLNTEAFF. Here the CDR3 DNA reads TGTGCCAGCAGCCTATACAGAGGGTTACTGAACACTGAAGCTTTCTTT. The genes are TRBV7-9 and TRBJ1-1; D gene uncertain. Trimming removed 5 bases at V and 0 bases at J, with 16 bases between. CDR1 is SEHNR and CDR2 is FQNEAQ in the germline V gene (reference sequence). This CDR3 has 16 residues.

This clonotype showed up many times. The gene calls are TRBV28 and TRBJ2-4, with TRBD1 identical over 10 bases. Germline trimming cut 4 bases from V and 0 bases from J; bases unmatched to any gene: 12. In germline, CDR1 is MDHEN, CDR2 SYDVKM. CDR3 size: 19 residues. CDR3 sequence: CASSSTGGEVLVAKNIQYF. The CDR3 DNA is TGTGCCAGCAGTTCGACAGGGGGCGAGGTCCTCGTAGCCAAAAACATTCAGTACTTC.

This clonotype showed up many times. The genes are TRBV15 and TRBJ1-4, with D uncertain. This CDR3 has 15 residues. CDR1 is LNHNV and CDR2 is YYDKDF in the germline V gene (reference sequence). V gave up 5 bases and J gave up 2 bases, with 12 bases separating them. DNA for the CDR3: TGTGCCACCAGCGCGGGGATTTCGACTAATGAAAAACTGTTTTTT. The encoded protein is CATSAGISTNEKLFF.

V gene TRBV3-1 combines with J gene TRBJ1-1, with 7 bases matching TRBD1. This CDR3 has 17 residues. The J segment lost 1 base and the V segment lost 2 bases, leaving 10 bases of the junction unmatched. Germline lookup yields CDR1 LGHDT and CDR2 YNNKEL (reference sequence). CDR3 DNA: TGTGCCAGCAGCCAAAGGGGGCTGGGACGGACGAACACTGAAGCTTTCTTT. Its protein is CASSQRGLGRTNTEAFF.

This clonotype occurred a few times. DNA of the CDR3: TGTGCCAGTAATAGACAGGAAGATCAGCCCCAGCATTTT. Translated: CASNRQEDQPQHF. The chain couples TRBV19 to TRBJ1-5, with D tentatively TRBD1 (6 bases). This CDR3 has 13 residues. Germline V CDR1 and CDR2: LNHDA, SQIVND (reference sequence). The V end was cut by 7 bases, the J end by 5 bases, with 12 bases between.

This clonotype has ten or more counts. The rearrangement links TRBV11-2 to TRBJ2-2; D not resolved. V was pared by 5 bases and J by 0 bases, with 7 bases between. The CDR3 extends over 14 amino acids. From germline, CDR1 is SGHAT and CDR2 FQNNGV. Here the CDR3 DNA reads TGTGCCAGCAGCCCCCAACCGAACACCGGGGAGCTGTTTTTT. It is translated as CASSPQPNTGELFF. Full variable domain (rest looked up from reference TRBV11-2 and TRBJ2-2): EAGVAQSPRYKIIEKRQSVAFWCNPISGHATLYWYQQILGQGPKLLIQFQNNGVVDDSQLPKDRFSAERLKGVDSTLKIQPAKLEDSAVYLCASSPQPNTGELFFGEGSRLTVL.

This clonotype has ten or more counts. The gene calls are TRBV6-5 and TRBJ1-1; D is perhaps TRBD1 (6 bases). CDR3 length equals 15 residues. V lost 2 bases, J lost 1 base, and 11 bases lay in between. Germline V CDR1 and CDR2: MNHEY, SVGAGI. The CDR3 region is CASSYAWGANTEAFF. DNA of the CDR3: TGTGCCAGCAGTTACGCCTGGGGGGCGAACACTGAAGCTTTCTTT.

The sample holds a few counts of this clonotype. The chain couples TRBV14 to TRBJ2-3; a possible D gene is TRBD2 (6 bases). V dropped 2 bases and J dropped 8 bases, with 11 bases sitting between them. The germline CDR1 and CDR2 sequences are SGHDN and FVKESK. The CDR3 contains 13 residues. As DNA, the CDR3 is TGTGCCAGCAGCCAACGCGGGGCGGGTACGCAGTATTTT. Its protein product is CASSQRGAGTQYF. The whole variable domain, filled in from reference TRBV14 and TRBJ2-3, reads EAGVTQFPSHSVIEKGQTVTLRCDPISGHDNLYWYRRVMGKEIKFLLHFVKESKQDESGMPNNRFLAERTGGTYSTLKVQPAELEDSGVYFCASSQRGAGTQYFGPGTRLTVL.

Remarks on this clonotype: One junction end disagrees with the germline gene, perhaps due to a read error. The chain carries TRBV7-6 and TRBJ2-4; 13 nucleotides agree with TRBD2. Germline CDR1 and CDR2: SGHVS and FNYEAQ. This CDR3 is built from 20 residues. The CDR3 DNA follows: TGTGCCAGCAGCTTAGCGCTCGGGGTCGTACTAGCGGGAGGGCCAAAATATCTGTTCTTC. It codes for CASSLALGVVLAGGPKYLFF.

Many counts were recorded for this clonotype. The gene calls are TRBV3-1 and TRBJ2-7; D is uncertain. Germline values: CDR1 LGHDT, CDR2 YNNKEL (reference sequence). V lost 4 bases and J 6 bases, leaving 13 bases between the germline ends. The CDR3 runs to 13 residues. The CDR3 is CASSLTWSAEQYF. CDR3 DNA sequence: TGTGCCAGCAGCCTTACCTGGTCAGCCGAGCAGTACTTC.

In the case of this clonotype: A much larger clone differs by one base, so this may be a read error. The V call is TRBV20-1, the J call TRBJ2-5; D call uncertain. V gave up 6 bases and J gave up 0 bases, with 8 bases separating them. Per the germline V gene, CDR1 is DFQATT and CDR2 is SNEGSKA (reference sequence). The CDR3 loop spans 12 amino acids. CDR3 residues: CSALSHQETQYF. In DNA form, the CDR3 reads TGCAGTGCGCTAAGTCACCAAGAGACCCAGTACTTC.